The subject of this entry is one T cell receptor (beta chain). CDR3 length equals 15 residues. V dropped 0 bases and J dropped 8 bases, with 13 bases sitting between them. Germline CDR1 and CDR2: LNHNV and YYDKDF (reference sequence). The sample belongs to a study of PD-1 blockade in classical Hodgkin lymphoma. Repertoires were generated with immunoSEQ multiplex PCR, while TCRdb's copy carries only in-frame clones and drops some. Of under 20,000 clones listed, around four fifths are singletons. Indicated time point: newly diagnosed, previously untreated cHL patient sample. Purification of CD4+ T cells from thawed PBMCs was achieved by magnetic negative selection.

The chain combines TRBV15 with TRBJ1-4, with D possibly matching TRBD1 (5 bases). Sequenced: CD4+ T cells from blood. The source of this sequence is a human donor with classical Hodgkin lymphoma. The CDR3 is CATSRDGTGDEKLFF. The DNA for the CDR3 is TGTGCCACCAGCAGAGATGGCACGGGGGACGAAAAACTGTTTTTT.